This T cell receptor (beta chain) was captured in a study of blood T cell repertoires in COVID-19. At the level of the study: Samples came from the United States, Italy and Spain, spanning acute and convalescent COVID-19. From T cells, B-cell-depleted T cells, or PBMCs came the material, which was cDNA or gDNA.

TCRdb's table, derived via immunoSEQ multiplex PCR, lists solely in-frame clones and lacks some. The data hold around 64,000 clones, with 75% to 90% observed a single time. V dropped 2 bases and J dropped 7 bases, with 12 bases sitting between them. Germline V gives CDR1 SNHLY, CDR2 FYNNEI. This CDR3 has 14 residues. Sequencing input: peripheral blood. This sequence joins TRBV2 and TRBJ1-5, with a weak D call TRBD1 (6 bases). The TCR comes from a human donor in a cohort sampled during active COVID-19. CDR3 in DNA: TGTGCCAGCAGTGAACGGCCTACAGGGCAGCCCCAGCATTTT. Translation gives CASSERPTGQPQHF.